There are a few counts of the clone carrying this T cell receptor (beta chain). The entry originates in a study of blood T cell repertoires in COVID-19. Whole-study context: Sites in the United States, Italy and Spain provided acute and convalescent COVID-19 samples. In each case, the material was cDNA or gDNA derived from T cells, B-cell-depleted T cells, or PBMCs.

The authors' processing: Reference gene primer amplification yielded estimated nucleated cell counts. The protocol was immunoSEQ multiplex PCR, while the TCRdb copy is restricted to in-frame clones and leaves out a portion. V, J and clone size were drawn from that table, and D and trimming were deduced from the DNA. The table lists tens of thousands of clones, 85% to 90% of them singletons. Germline V lookup: CDR1 MDHEN, CDR2 SYDVKM. The CDR3 extends over 16 amino acids. V was cut by 7 bases and J by 2 bases, with 18 bases left in between. This chain connects TRBV28 to TRBJ1-5, with no clear D. This TCR came from a human donor in a cohort sampled during active COVID-19. The sequenced material came from peripheral blood. The CDR3 nucleotides are TGTGCCAGCACCTCGTTAACTCTTCGGGGCAATCAGCCCCAGCATTTT. It yields the protein CASTSLTLRGNQPQHF. The whole variable domain, filled in from reference TRBV28 and TRBJ1-5, reads DVKVTQSSRYLVKRTGEKVFLECVQDMDHENMFWYRQDPGLGLRLIYFSYDVKMKEKGDIPEGYSVSREKKERFSLILESASTNQTSMYLCASTSLTLRGNQPQHFGDGTRLSIL.